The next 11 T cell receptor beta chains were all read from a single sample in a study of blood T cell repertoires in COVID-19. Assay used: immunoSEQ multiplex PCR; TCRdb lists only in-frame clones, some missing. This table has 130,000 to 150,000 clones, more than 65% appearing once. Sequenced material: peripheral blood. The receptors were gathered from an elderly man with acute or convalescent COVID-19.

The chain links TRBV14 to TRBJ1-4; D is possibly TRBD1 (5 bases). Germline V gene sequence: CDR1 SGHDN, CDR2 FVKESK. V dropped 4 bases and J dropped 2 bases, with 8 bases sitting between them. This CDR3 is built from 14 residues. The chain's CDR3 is CASSLQGTNEKLFF. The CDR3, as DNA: TGTGCCAGCAGCCTCCAGGGTACTAATGAAAAACTGTTTTTT.

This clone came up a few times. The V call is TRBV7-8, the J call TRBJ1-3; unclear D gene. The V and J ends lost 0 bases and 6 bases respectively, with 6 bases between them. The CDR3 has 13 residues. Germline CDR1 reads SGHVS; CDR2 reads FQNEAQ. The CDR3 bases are TGTGCCAGCAGCTTAGCGGGCGAAAACACCATATATTTT. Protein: CASSLAGENTIYF.

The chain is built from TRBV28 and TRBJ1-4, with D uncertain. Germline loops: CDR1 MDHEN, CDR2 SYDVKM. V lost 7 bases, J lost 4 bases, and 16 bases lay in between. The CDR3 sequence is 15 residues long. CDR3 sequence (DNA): TGTGCCAGCATCCCGTCCTCCAGAGGTAATGAAAAACTGTTTTTT. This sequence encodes CASIPSSRGNEKLFF.

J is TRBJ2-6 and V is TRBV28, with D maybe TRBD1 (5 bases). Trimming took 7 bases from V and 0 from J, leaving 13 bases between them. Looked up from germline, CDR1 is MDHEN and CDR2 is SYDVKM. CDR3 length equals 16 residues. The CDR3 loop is CASIRAELSGANVLTF. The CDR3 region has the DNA TGTGCCAGCATCAGGGCCGAACTCTCTGGGGCCAACGTCCTGACTTTC.

The CDR3 loop is CAISEADRESQPQHF. The CDR3 DNA reads TGTGCCATCAGTGAGGCCGACAGGGAATCTCAGCCCCAGCATTTT. V and J are TRBV10-3 and TRBJ1-5; 7 positions agree with TRBD1. There are 15 residues in the CDR3. CDR1 ENHRY and CDR2 SYGVKD come from the germline V gene. V dropped 2 bases and J dropped 6; count of bases not matched to a gene: 7.

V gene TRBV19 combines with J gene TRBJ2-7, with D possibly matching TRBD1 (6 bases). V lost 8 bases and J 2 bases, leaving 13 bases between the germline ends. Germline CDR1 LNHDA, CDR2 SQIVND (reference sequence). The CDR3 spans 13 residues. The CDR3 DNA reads TGTGCCAGTTCTACGGCAGGGGCCTACGAGCAGTACTTC. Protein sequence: CASSTAGAYEQYF.

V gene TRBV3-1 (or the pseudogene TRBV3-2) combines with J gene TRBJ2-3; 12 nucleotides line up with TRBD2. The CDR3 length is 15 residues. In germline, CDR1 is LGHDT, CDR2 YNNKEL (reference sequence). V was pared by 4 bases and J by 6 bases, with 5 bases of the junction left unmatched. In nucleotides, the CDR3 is TGTGCCAGCAGCCCACGGACTAGCGGGGAGGATACGCAGTATTTT. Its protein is CASSPRTSGEDTQYF.

CDR3 region: CSASHRVAGNQPQHF. The DNA for the CDR3 is TGCAGTGCTAGTCACAGGGTAGCAGGCAATCAGCCCCAGCATTTT. The chain employs TRBV20-1 and TRBJ1-5, with D perhaps matching TRBD1 (6 bases). Germline CDR1 is DFQATT and CDR2 is SNEGSKA (reference sequence). The CDR3 is 15 residues long. Trimming took 3 bases from V and 2 from J, leaving 14 bases between them.

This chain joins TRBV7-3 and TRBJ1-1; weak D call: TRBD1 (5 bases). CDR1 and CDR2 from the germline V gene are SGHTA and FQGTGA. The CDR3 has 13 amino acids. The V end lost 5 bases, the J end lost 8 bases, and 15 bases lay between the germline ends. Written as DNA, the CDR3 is TGTGCCAGCAGCGCAAGCCGGGGGTCAGAAGCTTTCTTT. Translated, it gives CASSASRGSEAFF.

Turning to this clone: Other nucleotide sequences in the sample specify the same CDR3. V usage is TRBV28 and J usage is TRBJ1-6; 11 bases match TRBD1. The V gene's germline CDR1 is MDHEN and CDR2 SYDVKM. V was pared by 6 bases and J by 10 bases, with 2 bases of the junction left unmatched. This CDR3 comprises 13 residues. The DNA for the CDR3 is TGTGCCAGCAGGGGACAGGGGGGCTCACCCCTCCACTTT. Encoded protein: CASRGQGGSPLHF.

CDR3 nucleotides: TGTGCCACCAGCAGAGATTTAAGGGGATCGACTGAAGCTTTCTTT. It is translated as CATSRDLRGSTEAFF. The V call is TRBV15, the J call TRBJ1-1; D perhaps matches TRBD1 (5 bases). The CDR3 consists of 15 residues. The germline V gene encodes CDR1 LNHNV and CDR2 YYDKDF (reference sequence). Trimming stripped 0 bases from V and 5 bases from J, with 13 bases between.